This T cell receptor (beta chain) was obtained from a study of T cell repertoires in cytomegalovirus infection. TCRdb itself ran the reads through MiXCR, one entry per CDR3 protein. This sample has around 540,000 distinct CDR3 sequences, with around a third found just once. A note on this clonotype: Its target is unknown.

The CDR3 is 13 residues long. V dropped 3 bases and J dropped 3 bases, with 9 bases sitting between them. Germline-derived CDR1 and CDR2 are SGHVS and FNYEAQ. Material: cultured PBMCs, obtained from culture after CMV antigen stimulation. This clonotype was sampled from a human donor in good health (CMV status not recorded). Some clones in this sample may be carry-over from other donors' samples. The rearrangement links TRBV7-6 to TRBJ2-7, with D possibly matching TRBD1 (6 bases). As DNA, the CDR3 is TGTGCCAGCAGCTTGGCAGGGGTCTACGAGCAGTACGTC. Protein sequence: CASSLAGVYEQYV.